This T cell receptor beta chain appears in the sequencing data of a study of STAT5B mutations in CD4+ large granular lymphocyte leukemia. General study results and limits: Without putative leukemic clones, patient CD4-sorted repertoires remained more clonal than healthy CD4+ repertoires.

Using immunoSEQ multiplex PCR, the repertoire was profiled, and TCRdb retains in-frame clones only, with some absent. The repertoire consists of about 29,000 clones, with roughly 79% occurring once and the leading ten covering around 1%. For this clone: The antigen is undetermined.

The germline gives CDR1 SGDLS, CDR2 YYNGEE. CDR3 length: 16 amino acids. V dropped 0 bases and J dropped 1; count of bases not matched to a gene: 4. This rearrangement joins TRBV9 to TRBJ2-5; 9 bases match TRBD2. This TCR derives from a human donor in good health. Material for sequencing was CD4+ T cells from blood buffy coats. The CDR3 DNA follows: TGTGCCAGCAGCGTAGGAGCTAGCGGGGTCCAAGAGACCCAGTACTTC. It yields the protein CASSVGASGVQETQYF.